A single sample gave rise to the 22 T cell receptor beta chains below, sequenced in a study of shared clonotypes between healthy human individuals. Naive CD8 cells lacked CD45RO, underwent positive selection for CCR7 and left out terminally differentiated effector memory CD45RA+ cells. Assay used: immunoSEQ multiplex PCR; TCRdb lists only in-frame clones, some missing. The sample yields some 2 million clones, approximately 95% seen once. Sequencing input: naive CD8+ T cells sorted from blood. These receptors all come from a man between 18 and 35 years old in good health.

The CDR3 sequence is CASSPLESSSGKGEQYF. The CDR3, as DNA: TGTGCCAGCAGTCCGCTAGAGTCGTCTAGCGGGAAGGGCGAGCAGTACTTC. This chain uses TRBV27 with TRBJ2-7; 9 bases line up with TRBD2. Trimming at V came to 5 bases and at J to 6 bases, leaving 17 bases not matched to a gene. This CDR3 is 17 amino acids long. CDR1 MNHEY and CDR2 SMNVEV come from the germline V gene (reference sequence).

CDR3 in DNA: TGTGCCAGTAGTACCCTGTCGGTAGGGATGAACACTGAAGCTTTCTTT. Translation: CASSTLSVGMNTEAFF. The chain joins TRBV19 to TRBJ1-1; no clear D. V was shortened by 4 bases and J by 0 bases, with 15 bases between the two germline ends. CDR1 is LNHDA and CDR2 is SQIVND in the germline V gene (reference sequence). The CDR3 consists of 16 residues.

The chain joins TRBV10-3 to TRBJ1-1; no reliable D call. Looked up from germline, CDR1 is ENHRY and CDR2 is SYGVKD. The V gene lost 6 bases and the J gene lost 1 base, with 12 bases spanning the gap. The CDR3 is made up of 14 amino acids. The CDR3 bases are TGTGCCATCAGGGACCTGGACGGGAACACTGAAGCTTTCTTT. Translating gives CAIRDLDGNTEAFF.

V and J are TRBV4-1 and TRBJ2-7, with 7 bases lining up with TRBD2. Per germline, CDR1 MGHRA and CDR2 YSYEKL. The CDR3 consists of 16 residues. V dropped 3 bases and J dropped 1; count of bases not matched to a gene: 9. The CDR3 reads CASSQSYWEGSYEQYF. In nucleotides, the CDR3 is TGCGCCAGCAGCCAGTCATATTGGGAGGGATCCTACGAGCAGTACTTC.

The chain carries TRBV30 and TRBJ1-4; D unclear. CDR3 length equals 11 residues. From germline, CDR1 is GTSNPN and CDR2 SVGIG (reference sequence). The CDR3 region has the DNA TGTGTCTTACTTTTTGCGGAAAAACTGTTTTTT. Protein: CVLLFAEKLFF.

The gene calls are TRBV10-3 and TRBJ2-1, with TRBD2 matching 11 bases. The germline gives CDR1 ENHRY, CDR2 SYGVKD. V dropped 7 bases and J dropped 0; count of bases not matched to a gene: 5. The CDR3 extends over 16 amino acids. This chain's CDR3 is CAITTSGGSSYNEQFF. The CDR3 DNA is TGTGCCATCACCACTAGCGGGGGTAGCTCCTACAATGAGCAGTTCTTC.

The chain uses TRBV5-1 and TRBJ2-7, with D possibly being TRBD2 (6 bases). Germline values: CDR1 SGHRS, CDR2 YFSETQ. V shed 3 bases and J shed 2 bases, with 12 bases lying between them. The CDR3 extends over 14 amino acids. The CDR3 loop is CASSSGRSAYEQYF. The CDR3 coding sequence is TGCGCCAGCAGCTCTGGGAGGAGCGCCTACGAGCAGTACTTC.

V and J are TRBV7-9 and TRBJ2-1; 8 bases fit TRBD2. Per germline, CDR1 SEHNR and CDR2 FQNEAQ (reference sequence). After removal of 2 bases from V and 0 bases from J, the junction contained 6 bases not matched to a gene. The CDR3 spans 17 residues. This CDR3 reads CASSLPTSGSSYNEQFF. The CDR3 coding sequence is TGTGCCAGCAGCTTACCAACTAGCGGCAGCTCCTACAATGAGCAGTTCTTC.

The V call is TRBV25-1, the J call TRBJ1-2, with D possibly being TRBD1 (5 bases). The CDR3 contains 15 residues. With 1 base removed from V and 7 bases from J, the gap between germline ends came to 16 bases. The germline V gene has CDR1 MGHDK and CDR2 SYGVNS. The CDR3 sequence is CASSELGGQLRGYTF. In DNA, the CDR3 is TGTGCCAGCAGTGAATTGGGGGGTCAACTTCGTGGCTACACCTTC.

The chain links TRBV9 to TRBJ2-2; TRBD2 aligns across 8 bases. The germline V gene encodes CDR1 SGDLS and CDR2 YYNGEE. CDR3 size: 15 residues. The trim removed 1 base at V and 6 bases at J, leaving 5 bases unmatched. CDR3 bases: TGTGCCAGCAGCGTACAAGCGGGGGTAGCCGGGGAGCTGTTTTTT. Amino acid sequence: CASSVQAGVAGELFF.

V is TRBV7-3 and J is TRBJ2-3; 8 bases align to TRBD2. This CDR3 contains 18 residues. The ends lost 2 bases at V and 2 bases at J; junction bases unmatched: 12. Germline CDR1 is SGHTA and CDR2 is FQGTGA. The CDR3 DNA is TGTGCCAGCAGCTTAGGGCCCTCCGCGGGGGGCTCCACAGATACGCAGTATTTT. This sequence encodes CASSLGPSAGGSTDTQYF.

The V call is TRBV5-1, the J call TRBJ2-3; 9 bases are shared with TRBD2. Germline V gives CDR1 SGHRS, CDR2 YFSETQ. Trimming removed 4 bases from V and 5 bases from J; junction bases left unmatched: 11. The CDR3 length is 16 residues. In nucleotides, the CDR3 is TGCGCCAGCAGCCCCCGGCTAGCGGGAATTGTAGATACGCAGTATTTT. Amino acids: CASSPRLAGIVDTQYF.

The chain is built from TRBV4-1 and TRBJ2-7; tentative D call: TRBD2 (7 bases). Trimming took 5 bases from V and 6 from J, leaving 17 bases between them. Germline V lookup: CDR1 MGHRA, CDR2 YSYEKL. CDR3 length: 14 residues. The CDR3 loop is CASSSGRGAVEQYF. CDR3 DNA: TGCGCCAGCAGCTCAGGGAGGGGGGCAGTCGAGCAGTACTTC.

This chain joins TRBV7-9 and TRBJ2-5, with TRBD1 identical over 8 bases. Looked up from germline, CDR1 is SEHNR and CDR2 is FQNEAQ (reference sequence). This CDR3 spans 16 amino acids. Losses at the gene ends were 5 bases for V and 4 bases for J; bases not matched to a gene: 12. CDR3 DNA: TGTGCCAGCAGCGCGACAATGGTACAGGGGGGAGAGACCCAGTACTTC. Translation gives CASSATMVQGGETQYF.

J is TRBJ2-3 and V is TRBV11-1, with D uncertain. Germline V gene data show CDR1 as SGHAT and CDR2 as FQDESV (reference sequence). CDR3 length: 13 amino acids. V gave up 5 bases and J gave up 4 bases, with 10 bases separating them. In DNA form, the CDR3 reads TGTGCCAGCAGCACCGGAACAGCAGATACGCAGTATTTT. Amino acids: CASSTGTADTQYF.

The CDR3 DNA sequence: TGTGCCAGCAGCGCTTGGACAGGGGGAATGGATACGCAGTATTTT. Its translation: CASSAWTGGMDTQYF. The chain carries TRBV13 and TRBJ2-3, with 10 nucleotides matching TRBD1. This CDR3 comprises 15 residues. The junction had 8 bases not matched to a gene; V was cut back by 5 bases and J by 6 bases. The germline V gene has CDR1 PRHDT and CDR2 FYEKMQ (reference sequence).

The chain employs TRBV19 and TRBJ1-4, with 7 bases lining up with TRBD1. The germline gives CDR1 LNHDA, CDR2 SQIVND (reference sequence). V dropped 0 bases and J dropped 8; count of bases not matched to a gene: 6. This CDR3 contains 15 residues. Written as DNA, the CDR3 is TGTGCCAGTAGTATAGACCGGGACAGTCAAGAAAAACTGTTTTTT. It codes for CASSIDRDSQEKLFF.

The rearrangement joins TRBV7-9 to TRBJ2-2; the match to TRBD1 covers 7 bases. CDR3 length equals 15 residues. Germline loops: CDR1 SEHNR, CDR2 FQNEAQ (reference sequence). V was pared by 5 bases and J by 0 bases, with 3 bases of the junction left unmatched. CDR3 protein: CASSLGQTNTGELFF. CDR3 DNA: TGTGCCAGCAGCCTGGGACAGACGAACACCGGGGAGCTGTTTTTT.

The CDR3 protein is CASSQDVAYEQYF. The CDR3 DNA reads as TGCGCCAGCAGCCAAGATGTGGCCTACGAGCAGTACTTC. The V call is TRBV4-3, the J call TRBJ2-7; no firm D call. This CDR3 has 13 amino acids. CDR1 and CDR2 (germline): LGHNA, YSLEER. Trimming removed 0 bases from V and 2 bases from J, with 5 bases in between.

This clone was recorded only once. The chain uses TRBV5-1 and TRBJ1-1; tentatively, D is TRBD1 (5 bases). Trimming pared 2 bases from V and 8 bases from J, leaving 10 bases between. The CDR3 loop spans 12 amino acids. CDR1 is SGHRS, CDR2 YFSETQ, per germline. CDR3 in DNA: TGCGCCAGCAGCTTCTTGGGGGAAGAAGCTTTCTTT. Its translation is CASSFLGEEAFF.

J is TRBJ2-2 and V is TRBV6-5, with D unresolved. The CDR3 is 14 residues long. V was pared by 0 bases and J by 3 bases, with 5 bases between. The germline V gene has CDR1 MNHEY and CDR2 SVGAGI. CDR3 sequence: CASSYSTDTGELFF. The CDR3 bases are TGTGCCAGCAGTTACTCGACTGACACCGGGGAGCTGTTTTTT.

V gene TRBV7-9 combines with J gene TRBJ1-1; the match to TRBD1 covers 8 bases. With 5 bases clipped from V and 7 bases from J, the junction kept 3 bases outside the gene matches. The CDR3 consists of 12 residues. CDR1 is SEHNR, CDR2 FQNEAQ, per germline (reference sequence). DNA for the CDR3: TGTGCCAGCAGCCAGACAGGGGTTGAAGCTTTCTTT. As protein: CASSQTGVEAFF.